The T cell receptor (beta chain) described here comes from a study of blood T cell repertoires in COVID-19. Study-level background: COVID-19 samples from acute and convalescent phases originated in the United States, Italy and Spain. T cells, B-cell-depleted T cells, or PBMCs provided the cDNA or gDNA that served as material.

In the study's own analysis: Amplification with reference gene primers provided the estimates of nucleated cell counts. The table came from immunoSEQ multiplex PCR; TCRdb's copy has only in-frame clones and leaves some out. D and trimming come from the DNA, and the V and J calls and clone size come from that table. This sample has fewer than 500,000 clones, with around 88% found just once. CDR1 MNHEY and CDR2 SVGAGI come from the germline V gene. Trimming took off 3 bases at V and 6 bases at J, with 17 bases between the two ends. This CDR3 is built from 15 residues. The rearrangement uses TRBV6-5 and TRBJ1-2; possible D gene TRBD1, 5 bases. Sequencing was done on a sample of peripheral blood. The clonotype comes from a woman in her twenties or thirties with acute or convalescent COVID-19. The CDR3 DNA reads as TGTGCCAGCAGTTATAACACGTGGGGGGGGAATGGCTACACCTTC. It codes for CASSYNTWGGNGYTF.